The clone carrying this T cell receptor beta chain was detected a few times. What it binds is not known. The data were taken from a study of blood T cells in healthy people across ages. Study-wide results and limits: Possibly, changes in expanded clonotypes were confounded because donor CMV status was unknown.

Germline values: CDR1 MNHEY, CDR2 SMNVEV (reference sequence). The CDR3 extends over 16 amino acids. The V end was cut by 7 bases, the J end by 1 base, with 14 bases between. PCR was performed a second time for about 7 to 11 cycles using a sample-barcoded 5' primer and a J-beta primer mix. Each sample provided no less than 2.5 million CDR3-containing paired-end reads. From the 5' RACE reads, TCRdb called clonotypes with MiXCR, one entry per CDR3 protein. The sample has around 710,000 distinct CDR3 sequences, about 40% seen once. The V call is TRBV27, the J call TRBJ2-6, with D perhaps matching TRBD2 (6 bases). This clonotype was obtained from a woman aged 55-69 years in good health. Sequencing was performed on blood. The DNA of the CDR3 is TGTGCCAGCACCCTAGCGACGGATTCTGGGGCCAACGTCCTGACTTTC. Protein product: CASTLATDSGANVLTF.